This TCR beta chain was sequenced during a study of T cell changes during pregnancy in multiple sclerosis. Note on this clone: Distinct nucleotide sequences in the sample also encode this CDR3.

Assay used: immunoSEQ multiplex PCR; TCRdb lists only in-frame clones, some missing. The repertoire includes about 100,000 clones, approximately 92% of them detected once, and 1.5% to 2.5% sits in the top ten. V dropped 5 bases and J dropped 2; count of bases not matched to a gene: 1. Germline CDR1 and CDR2: MDHEN and SYDVKM. The CDR3 runs 13 residues. The chain employs TRBV28 and TRBJ2-7; 9 bases map to TRBD2. This sequence was found in a female donor with multiple sclerosis, enrolled in a pregnancy study. The input for sequencing was peripheral blood, taken after pregnancy. This CDR3 reads CASSLAGTYEQYF. CDR3 nucleotide sequence: TGTGCCAGCAGTCTAGCGGGAACCTACGAGCAGTACTTC. Full variable domain (outside the CDR3, taken from reference TRBV28 and TRBJ2-7): DVKVTQSSRYLVKRTGEKVFLECVQDMDHENMFWYRQDPGLGLRLIYFSYDVKMKEKGDIPEGYSVSREKKERFSLILESASTNQTSMYLCASSLAGTYEQYFGPGTRLTVT.